Listed below are T cell receptor beta chains from one sample, sequenced in a study of T cell responses to AZD1222 COVID-19 vaccine. Libraries were prepared by immunoSEQ multiplex PCR; TCRdb keeps only in-frame clonotypes and omits some of them. The sample shows more than 100,000 clones, about 92% of them seen only once. Sequencing used peripheral blood, obtained 28 days after the second AZD1222 dose. The receptor set was obtained from an adult who received the AZD1222 COVID-19 vaccine. CDR3s include the opening cysteine and the closing phenylalanine or tryptophan. The D gene is left open where the match is weak. Some rows mark clone size as missing; the rest say once, few, many or name a class of expanded clone.

abundance,v_gene,d_gene,j_gene,CDR3aa,CDR3nt
.,TRBV10-3,.,TRBJ2-1,CAINTGTGGNEQFF,TGTGCCATCAATACCGGTACAGGCGGCAATGAGCAGTTCTTC
.,TRBV11-3,.,TRBJ1-2,CASSFGVLTRGSNYGYTF,TGTGCCAGCAGCTTCGGGGTCCTAACAAGGGGATCTAACTATGGCTACACCTTC
once,TRBV7-8,TRBD1,TRBJ2-7,CASSPGTGGTYEQYF,TGTGCCAGCAGCCCGGGGACAGGGGGTACCTACGAGCAGTACTTC
.,TRBV5-6,TRBD1,TRBJ1-6,CASSLGQGVASPLHF,TGTGCCAGCAGCCTGGGACAGGGGGTGGCTTCACCCCTCCACTTT
once,TRBV28,.,TRBJ1-5,CASSLINRRGASNQPQHF,TGTGCCAGCAGTTTAATTAACCGTCGGGGGGCTAGCAATCAGCCCCAGCATTTT
.,TRBV28,TRBD2,TRBJ2-5,CASSFSGGLQETQYF,TGTGCCAGCAGTTTTAGCGGGGGGCTCCAAGAGACCCAGTACTTC
.,TRBV29-1,TRBD1,TRBJ2-7,CSVEDNRGYEQYF,TGCAGCGTTGAAGACAACAGGGGATACGAGCAGTACTTC
.,TRBV6-5,.,TRBJ1-1,CASSQTTGTTEAFF,TGTGCCAGCAGCCAGACAACAGGGACCACTGAAGCTTTCTTT
.,TRBV30,.,TRBJ1-2,CAWSGRHYGYTF,TGTGCCTGGAGCGGCAGGCACTATGGCTACACCTTC
.,TRBV18,.,TRBJ2-1,CASSPGLAFYNEQFF,TGTGCCAGCTCACCAGGGCTAGCGTTCTACAATGAGCAGTTCTTC
once,TRBV5-1,.,TRBJ1-2,CASRPAGGSGYTF,TGCGCCAGCAGGCCGGCTGGGGGTTCTGGCTACACCTTC
.,TRBV5-4,.,TRBJ2-1,CASSLALGPRENNEQFF,TGTGCCAGCAGCTTGGCATTGGGCCCCAGGGAGAACAATGAGCAGTTCTTC
.,TRBV19,.,TRBJ2-5,CASSGAQSQETQYF,TGTGCCAGTAGCGGGGCCCAGAGCCAAGAGACCCAGTACTTC
.,TRBV7-8,.,TRBJ2-7,CASSFSANYEQYF,TGTGCCAGCAGCTTCTCAGCGAACTACGAGCAGTACTTC
few,TRBV18,TRBD1,TRBJ2-2,CASSPRQGPTGELFF,TGTGCCAGCTCACCCCGACAGGGACCCACCGGGGAGCTGTTTTTT
.,TRBV27,TRBD2,TRBJ2-5,CASSLSSAGGPTMETQYF,TGTGCCAGCAGTTTATCTTCAGCGGGAGGGCCCACTATGGAGACCCAGTACTTC
.,TRBV28,.,TRBJ1-2,CASRVGTSYGYTF,TGTGCCAGCAGGGTCGGGACAAGCTATGGCTACACCTTC
.,TRBV7-2,TRBD2,TRBJ2-5,CASSLGRGGAQETQYF,TGTGCCAGCAGCTTAGGGCGCGGGGGGGCCCAAGAGACCCAGTACTTC
.,TRBV18,.,TRBJ2-1,CASSPSDDGQFF,TGTGCCAGCTCACCGTCTGATGATGGGCAGTTCTTC
.,TRBV5-8,.,TRBJ1-6,CASSLGNSPLHF,TGTGCCAGCAGCTTGGGGAATTCACCCCTCCACTTT
.,TRBV9,.,TRBJ2-7,CASSPSGYEQYF,TGTGCCAGCAGCCCCAGCGGGTACGAGCAGTACTTC
.,TRBV27,.,TRBJ1-1,CASSYLDGSEAFF,TGTGCCAGCAGTTACCTCGACGGATCCGAAGCTTTCTTT
.,TRBV27,.,TRBJ2-1,CASSFSARNEQFF,TGTGCCAGCAGTTTCTCGGCCCGCAATGAGCAGTTCTTC
.,TRBV2,TRBD1,TRBJ1-4,CASRAGTGEEKLFF,TGTGCCAGCAGAGCCGGGACAGGGGAAGAAAAACTGTTTTTT
.,TRBV20-1,.,TRBJ1-1,CSARDYTEAFF,TGCAGTGCTAGAGACTACACTGAAGCTTTCTTT
once,TRBV18,TRBD1,TRBJ1-6,CASSPQGADNSPLHF,TGTGCCAGCTCACCACAGGGGGCCGATAATTCACCCCTCCACTTT
.,TRBV28,.,TRBJ1-4,CASSQGGSPVANEKLFF,TGTGCCAGCAGCCAGGGAGGTAGCCCGGTAGCTAATGAAAAACTGTTTTTT
.,TRBV28,TRBD2,TRBJ2-3,CASSLAVPPTDTQYF,TGTGCCAGCAGTCTAGCGGTTCCACCCACAGATACGCAGTATTTT
.,TRBV7-2,.,TRBJ1-3,CASSLELGAYGNTIYF,TGTGCCAGCAGCTTAGAACTGGGGGCATATGGAAACACCATATATTTT
.,TRBV6-5,.,TRBJ2-7,CASRGFSSYEQYF,TGTGCCAGCCGCGGGTTTAGCTCCTACGAGCAGTACTTC
.,TRBV2,.,TRBJ1-1,CASRSRPGTEAFF,TGTGCCAGCAGAAGCCGCCCGGGCACTGAAGCTTTCTTT
.,TRBV19,.,TRBJ1-1,CASSMFEGREAFF,TGTGCCAGTAGTATGTTCGAAGGCCGTGAAGCTTTCTTT
once,TRBV29-1,.,TRBJ1-4,CSVAQGTYNEKLFF,TGCAGCGTAGCTCAGGGGACCTATAATGAAAAACTGTTTTTT
few,TRBV27,.,TRBJ2-7,CASSLGQTYEQYF,TGTGCCAGCAGTTTAGGGCAGACCTACGAGCAGTACTTC
.,TRBV3-1/TRBV3-2,.,TRBJ1-6,CASSPGVRSYNSPLHF,TGTGCCAGCAGCCCAGGGGTTCGCTCCTATAATTCACCCCTCCACTTT
.,TRBV28,.,TRBJ1-4,CASSLLEGEKLFF,TGTGCCAGCAGTTTATTGGAGGGTGAAAAACTGTTTTTT
.,TRBV20-1,.,TRBJ2-3,CSASLEDTQYF,TGCAGTGCTAGCTTAGAAGATACGCAGTATTTT
.,TRBV29-1,.,TRBJ2-3,CSVLRGTTSTDTQYF,TGCAGCGTGCTCCGGGGCACCACTAGCACAGATACGCAGTATTTT
.,TRBV27,.,TRBJ2-7,CASSNLPYEQYF,TGTGCCAGCAGTAATCTTCCCTACGAGCAGTACTTC
few,TRBV16,.,TRBJ2-5,CASSQLQGETQYF,TGTGCCAGCAGCCAATTGCAGGGAGAGACCCAGTACTTC
.,TRBV19,.,TRBJ2-1,CASSKNRAPPGDEQFF,TGTGCCAGTAGTAAAAATCGGGCTCCCCCCGGGGATGAGCAGTTCTTC
.,TRBV18,TRBD2,TRBJ2-7,CASSPGTSRTYEQYF,TGTGCCAGCTCCCCCGGGACTAGCCGAACCTACGAGCAGTACTTC
.,TRBV19,TRBD1,TRBJ1-5,CASSPSDRGRGQPQHF,TGTGCCAGTAGTCCATCGGACAGGGGGCGAGGACAGCCCCAGCATTTT
once,TRBV28,TRBD1,TRBJ2-2,CASTLVRGRKTGELFF,TGTGCCAGCACGCTAGTCAGGGGGCGAAAAACCGGGGAGCTGTTTTTT
few,TRBV6-5,TRBD1,TRBJ2-1,CASSFSTGGTYNEQFF,TGTGCCAGCAGTTTCTCGACAGGGGGAACTTACAATGAGCAGTTCTTC
.,TRBV29-1,.,TRBJ1-3,CSVVGRSGNTIYF,TGCAGCGTTGTAGGGCGCTCTGGAAACACCATATATTTT
once,TRBV11-2,TRBD2,TRBJ2-6,CASSVGGTGANVLTF,TGTGCCAGCAGCGTGGGAGGGACTGGGGCCAACGTCCTGACTTTC
.,TRBV5-4,.,TRBJ2-2,CASSLVREYNTGELFF,TGTGCCAGCAGCTTGGTACGGGAGTATAACACCGGGGAGCTGTTTTTT
.,TRBV7-2,.,TRBJ2-5,CASSFATGFIKETQYF,TGTGCCAGCAGCTTTGCGACAGGATTTATCAAAGAGACCCAGTACTTC
.,TRBV24-1,.,TRBJ2-1,CATSDLGPPWEQFF,TGTGCCACCAGTGATTTGGGGCCCCCTTGGGAGCAGTTCTTC
.,TRBV11-2,.,TRBJ1-1,CASSLVVFGQVEAFF,TGTGCCAGCAGCTTAGTAGTCTTTGGGCAGGTTGAAGCTTTCTTT
.,TRBV20-1,TRBD1,TRBJ2-1,CSASDRQGVDYNEQFF,TGCAGTGCTAGTGATAGACAGGGAGTAGACTACAATGAGCAGTTCTTC
.,TRBV11-2,.,TRBJ1-2,CASSLSPPGEGYTF,TGTGCCAGCAGCTTATCGCCCCCGGGGGAGGGCTACACCTTC
.,TRBV20-1,TRBD1,TRBJ2-7,CSASGTAYEQYF,TGCAGTGCTAGTGGGACAGCCTACGAGCAGTACTTC
.,TRBV7-9,.,TRBJ1-2,CASSRLAGAGYTF,TGTGCCAGCAGCCGTTTAGCGGGAGCTGGCTACACCTTC
.,TRBV19,.,TRBJ1-1,CASSGGPVNTEAFF,TGTGCCAGTAGTGGGGGCCCCGTGAACACTGAAGCTTTCTTT